A single sample is the source of the 32 T cell receptor beta chains below, sequenced in a study of vaccination effects on CD4 cells after COVID-19. No antigens are known for them. After expansion with viral peptide pools in the ViraFEST assay, antigen-specific CD4+ T cells were sequenced. Following culture for around 10 days, CD4+ T cells were isolated. The person had PCR-confirmed SARS-CoV-2 infection between March and December 2020. Assay used: immunoSEQ multiplex PCR; TCRdb lists only in-frame clones, some missing. This sample has about 45,000 clones, with under 80% found just once. The specimen comprised CD4+ T cells from PBMCs cultured with a peptide pool, sampled before COVID-19 vaccination. These receptors were collected from a human donor who had a prior SARS-CoV-2 infection.

The chain couples TRBV15 to TRBJ1-5; D call uncertain. CDR3 length: 16 amino acids. V was pared by 4 bases and J by 9 bases, with 22 bases between. Germline V gene sequence: CDR1 LNHNV, CDR2 YYDKDF (reference sequence). In DNA, the CDR3 is TGTGCCACCAGCACCGATCTCATGGGGTCTGGTCGGCCCCAGCATTTT. Translated: CATSTDLMGSGRPQHF.

This clone was observed a few times. CDR3 DNA: TGTGCCAGCAGCGTCATAGGAGAACCCGGGGAGCTGTTTTTT. Its translation: CASSVIGEPGELFF. This rearrangement joins TRBV9 to TRBJ2-2, with no clear D. This CDR3 has 14 amino acids. The V end was cut by 2 bases, the J end by 6 bases, with 11 bases between. CDR1 SGDLS and CDR2 YYNGEE come from the germline V gene.

V usage is TRBV4-2 and J usage is TRBJ2-2; the match to TRBD2 covers 8 bases. V trimming: 1 base; J trimming: 7 bases; junction bases outside the gene matches: 8. CDR3 length equals 16 residues. Germline CDR1 LGHNA, CDR2 YNFKEQ. CDR3 coding DNA: TGTGCCAGCAGCCAAGTTCGCGGGGGGCGGGGCGGGGAGCTGTTTTTT. Translated, it gives CASSQVRGGRGGELFF.

This clone was detected only a few times. The V call is TRBV28, the J call TRBJ2-5, with D possibly matching TRBD2 (6 bases). The CDR3 length is 16 residues. From germline, CDR1 is MDHEN and CDR2 SYDVKM. The germline V and J ends were trimmed by 3 bases and 2 bases, with 16 bases remaining between them. CDR3 bases: TGTGCCAGCAGTTTGACTAGACAAGGGTGGCAAGAGACCCAGTACTTC. This sequence encodes CASSLTRQGWQETQYF.

The CDR3, as DNA: TGTGCCTGGAATAGGGGGGCGAATGAAAAACTGTTTTTT. This gives the protein CAWNRGANEKLFF. The chain uses TRBV30 and TRBJ1-4; possible D gene TRBD1, 6 bases. Germline CDR1 is GTSNPN and CDR2 is SVGIG (reference sequence). V gave up 4 bases and J gave up 5 bases, with 11 bases separating them. The CDR3 covers 13 residues.

CDR3 sequence reads: CASSRDRGSGWGPQHF. CDR3 in DNA: TGCGCCAGCAGTCGAGATAGGGGTTCGGGGTGGGGGCCCCAGCATTTT. The V and J genes are TRBV23-1 and TRBJ1-5; perhaps TRBD1 as D (5 bases). TRBV23-1 is identified as an open reading frame with a role that is uncertain. The ends were cut back, 4 bases at V and 9 bases at J, with 22 bases in the middle. This CDR3 is built from 16 residues.

CDR3: CASKSLPRGRGKLFF. CDR3 DNA sequence: TGCGCCAGCAAAAGTCTCCCCCGGGGGAGAGGTAAACTGTTTTTT. The J gene is TRBJ1-4, the V gene TRBV23-1; TRBD1 is a possible D gene (5 bases). TRBV23-1 is an ORF, with its function uncertain. The CDR3 is 15 amino acids. Trimming took 7 bases from V and 11 from J, leaving 23 bases between them.

This clone was detected once. V gene TRBV6-5 combines with J gene TRBJ1-4, with D possibly being TRBD1 (5 bases). V lost 6 bases, J lost 3 bases, and 11 bases lay in between. CDR3 length: 14 amino acids. Per the germline V gene, CDR1 is MNHEY and CDR2 is SVGAGI. As DNA, the CDR3 is TGTGCCAGCAGCCTCGACAGAGCTAATGAAAAACTGTTTTTT. Amino acid sequence: CASSLDRANEKLFF.

This clone appeared a few times. This chain uses TRBV18 with TRBJ1-2; D is undetermined. The CDR3 length is 14 residues. Germline V gene sequence: CDR1 KGHSH, CDR2 LQKENI. Deletions cut 2 bases from V and 2 bases from J, with 9 bases between. This CDR3 is CASSPSSANYGYTF. For the CDR3, the DNA is TGTGCCAGCTCACCATCTTCAGCAAACTATGGCTACACCTTC.

The V gene is TRBV5-1, the J gene TRBJ2-7; 9 nucleotides agree with TRBD1. This CDR3 region has 14 residues. J gave up 4 bases and V 3 bases, and 5 bases lay outside the gene matches. The V gene's germline CDR1 is SGHRS and CDR2 YFSETQ. The CDR3: CASSWTGEEYEQYF. CDR3 bases: TGCGCCAGCAGCTGGACAGGGGAAGAATACGAGCAGTACTTC.

The chain recombines TRBV11-3 with TRBJ2-3, with 9 positions matching TRBD2. This CDR3 has 16 amino acids. CDR1 and CDR2 (germline): SGHNT, YENEEA. Germline trimming cut 2 bases from V and 8 bases from J; bases unmatched to any gene: 11. The CDR3 here is CASSLQGGGAQVTQYF. Here the CDR3 DNA reads TGTGCCAGCAGCTTACAAGGCGGGGGGGCCCAAGTTACGCAGTATTTT.

The CDR3 reads CASGLNLVGGGASEQFF. The DNA for the CDR3 is TGTGCTAGTGGTTTGAATTTAGTTGGCGGGGGGGCCAGTGAGCAGTTCTTC. The J gene is TRBJ2-1, the V gene TRBV12-5; 9 bases are a match to TRBD2. Looked up from germline, CDR1 is LGHNT and CDR2 is FRNRAP. The CDR3 length is 17 residues. V dropped 2 bases and J dropped 9; count of bases not matched to a gene: 14.

The CDR3 DNA reads TGTGCCAGCAGTTCAGGGACCACAGATACGCAGTATTTT. Amino acid sequence: CASSSGTTDTQYF. The rearrangement links TRBV6-2 or TRBV6-3 to TRBJ2-3; D assignment may be TRBD1 or TRBD2 (5 bases each). The CDR3 is 13 residues long. Trimming pared 4 bases from V and 2 bases from J, leaving 7 bases between. CDR1 and CDR2 from the germline V gene are MNHEY and SVGEGT.

A few counts support this clone. The chain couples TRBV7-3 to TRBJ2-6; D is unresolved. There are 15 residues in the CDR3. V gave up 5 bases and J gave up 0 bases, with 8 bases separating them. CDR1 and CDR2 from the germline V gene are SGHTA and FQGTGA. CDR3 amino acids: CASSPTNSGANVLTF. In DNA, the CDR3 is TGTGCCAGCAGCCCAACAAACTCTGGGGCCAACGTCCTGACTTTC.

The V and J genes are TRBV30 and TRBJ1-2; 9 nucleotides align to TRBD1. The length of the CDR3 is 16 residues. Trimming removed 3 bases from V and 4 bases from J; junction bases left unmatched: 12. CDR1 and CDR2 from the germline V gene are GTSNPN and SVGIG (reference sequence). In nucleotides, the CDR3 is TGTGCCTGGAGGGGACCACGGACAGGGGTCGGCTATGGCTACACCTTC. Translation gives CAWRGPRTGVGYGYTF.

V and J are TRBV11-2 and TRBJ1-1; D remains ambiguous. This CDR3 comprises 14 residues. Trimming pared 2 bases from V and 0 bases from J, leaving 7 bases between. CDR1 is SGHAT and CDR2 is FQNNGV in the germline V gene. The CDR3 sequence: CASSLIGMNTEAFF. CDR3 sequence (DNA): TGTGCCAGCAGCTTAATCGGGATGAACACTGAAGCTTTCTTT.

This clone was seen only once. The V call is TRBV5-4, the J call TRBJ2-7; 9 bases are a match to TRBD1. Trimming took 2 bases from V and 0 from J; bases not matched to a gene: 3. This CDR3 comprises 15 residues. CDR1 is SGHNT and CDR2 is YYREEE in the germline V gene (reference sequence). This CDR3 is CASSLGQGSSYEQYF. The CDR3 nucleotides read TGTGCCAGCAGCTTAGGACAGGGGAGCTCCTACGAGCAGTACTTC.

The V gene is TRBV24-1, the J gene TRBJ2-3, with 8 nucleotides matching TRBD2. The V gene's germline CDR1 is KGHDR and CDR2 SFDVKD. The CDR3 loop spans 18 amino acids. V was pared by 0 bases and J by 4 bases, with 11 bases of the junction left unmatched. The CDR3 sequence is CATSDLRIGRAGADTQYF. In nucleotides, the CDR3 is TGTGCCACCAGTGATTTGCGAATCGGGAGGGCTGGTGCAGATACGCAGTATTTT.

The CDR3 sequence: CASRKLAGDSYEQYF. CDR3 nucleotides: TGCGCCAGCAGGAAACTAGCGGGGGACTCCTACGAGCAGTACTTC. This chain uses TRBV5-1 with TRBJ2-7; TRBD2 matches 11 bases. Germline CDR1 SGHRS, CDR2 YFSETQ. Losses at the gene ends were 5 bases for V and 0 bases for J; bases not matched to a gene: 4. The CDR3 runs 15 residues.

J is TRBJ2-7 and V is TRBV9, with D perhaps TRBD1 or TRBD2 (5 bases each). V lost 4 bases to trimming and J lost 2 bases, with 16 bases between them. The CDR3 is 15 amino acids. The germline V gene encodes CDR1 SGDLS and CDR2 YYNGEE. CDR3: CASSPIPGTTYEQYF. The CDR3 DNA reads TGTGCCAGCAGCCCGATACCGGGGACGACCTACGAGCAGTACTTC.

This chain uses TRBV5-4 with TRBJ1-2; 9 nucleotides line up with TRBD1. The CDR3 is made up of 15 amino acids. The V gene's germline CDR1 is SGHNT and CDR2 YYREEE (reference sequence). V shed 4 bases, J shed 4 bases, and the junction held 8 bases outside the gene matches. The CDR3 nucleotides are TGTGCCAGCAGCACACGGACAGGGGAGGGCTATGGCTACACCTTC. It yields the protein CASSTRTGEGYGYTF. Looking up the rest from reference TRBV5-4 and TRBJ1-2 gives the full variable domain: ETGVTQSPTHLIKTRGQQVTLRCSSQSGHNTVSWYQQALGQGPQFIFQYYREEENGRGNFPPRFSGLQFPNYSSELNVNALELDDSALYLCASSTRTGEGYGYTFGSGTRLTVV.

V usage is TRBV7-2 and J usage is TRBJ2-5, with 8 bases identical to TRBD2. With 5 bases clipped from V and 5 bases from J, the junction kept 16 bases outside the gene matches. Germline V lookup: CDR1 SGHTA, CDR2 FQGNSA. The CDR3 runs 17 residues. DNA for the CDR3: TGTGCCAGCAGCCCGCTTTTCGGGAGACTAGCGAGGGAGACCCAGTACTTC. Residues: CASSPLFGRLARETQYF.

This chain connects TRBV20-1 to TRBJ2-3, with unresolved D. With 6 bases removed from V and 9 bases from J, the gap between germline ends came to 10 bases. The CDR3 covers 10 residues. Germline V gene sequence: CDR1 DFQATT, CDR2 SNEGSKA (reference sequence). The CDR3 bases are TGCAGTGCCCTACGTAACACGCAGTATTTT. The encoded protein is CSALRNTQYF.

The V call is TRBV15, the J call TRBJ2-1; 8 bases map to TRBD1. This CDR3 contains 14 residues. V shed 0 bases, J shed 8 bases, and the junction held 3 bases outside the gene matches. The germline V gene encodes CDR1 LNHNV and CDR2 YYDKDF (reference sequence). CDR3 DNA: TGTGCCACCAGCAGAGACAGGGGGCTCCATGAGCAGTTCTTC. Its protein is CATSRDRGLHEQFF.

The chain joins TRBV5-6 to TRBJ2-3; D is unresolved. The CDR3 extends over 15 amino acids. CDR1 is SGHDT and CDR2 is YYEEEE in the germline V gene. Trimming removed 0 bases from V and 1 base from J, with 9 bases in between. CDR3 loop: CASSLVGRRTDTQYF. DNA for the CDR3: TGTGCCAGCAGCTTGGTAGGGCGACGCACAGATACGCAGTATTTT.

The J gene is TRBJ2-3, the V gene TRBV5-4; 13 positions agree with TRBD2. The germline CDR1 and CDR2 sequences are SGHNT and YYREEE (reference sequence). The J segment lost 5 bases and the V segment lost 0 bases, leaving 0 bases of the junction unmatched. This CDR3 is 15 amino acids long. CDR3 nucleotide sequence: TGTGCCAGCAGCTTGGGACTAGCGGGAGGAGATACGCAGTATTTT. Translating gives CASSLGLAGGDTQYF.

This chain uses TRBV19 with TRBJ1-3, with D hard to call. CDR3 length: 14 residues. Germline V gene lookup returns CDR1 LNHDA and CDR2 SQIVND (reference sequence). The V gene lost 0 bases and the J gene lost 0 bases, with 3 bases spanning the gap. CDR3 amino acids: CASSIESSGNTIYF. The CDR3 DNA follows: TGTGCCAGTAGTATAGAGAGCTCTGGAAACACCATATATTTT.

The chain has TRBV18 and TRBJ2-1; no firm D call. Germline V gene sequence: CDR1 KGHSH, CDR2 LQKENI. CDR3 length: 13 amino acids. Trimming shortened V by 5 bases and J by 4 bases, and 9 bases separated the two germline ends. The CDR3 DNA is TGTGCCAGCTCAGCCGGCTATTACAATGAGCAGTTCTTC. It translates to CASSAGYYNEQFF.

The chain couples TRBV15 to TRBJ2-5, with D hard to call. Germline V gives CDR1 LNHNV, CDR2 YYDKDF (reference sequence). With 1 base removed from V and 5 bases from J, the gap between germline ends came to 11 bases. This CDR3 is built from 14 residues. The CDR3 DNA sequence: TGTGCCACCAGCAGAGTCGGCCAGCCGGAGACCCAGTACTTC. Protein sequence: CATSRVGQPETQYF.

Only one count was recorded for this clone. The gene calls are TRBV4-1 and TRBJ1-3; D gene ambiguous. Trimming shortened V by 2 bases and J by 4 bases, and 9 bases separated the two germline ends. The CDR3 runs 14 residues. Germline V gene data show CDR1 as MGHRA and CDR2 as YSYEKL. CDR3 sequence (DNA): TGCGCCAGCAGCCAAATGGGAGCCGGAAACACCATATATTTT. Translated, it gives CASSQMGAGNTIYF.

The gene calls are TRBV9 and TRBJ1-1; 8 positions agree with TRBD1. J gave up 0 bases and V 0 bases, and 7 bases lay outside the gene matches. Looked up from germline, CDR1 is SGDLS and CDR2 is YYNGEE. The CDR3 runs to 17 residues. CDR3 in amino acids: CASSVVGTGFMNTEAFF. CDR3 in DNA: TGTGCCAGCAGCGTAGTGGGGACAGGCTTCATGAACACTGAAGCTTTCTTT.

Only a few counts were recorded for this clone. The chain links TRBV7-3 to TRBJ2-3; D is perhaps TRBD1 (9 bases). Germline CDR1 and CDR2: SGHTA and FQGTGA. V dropped 5 bases and J dropped 4 bases, with 19 bases sitting between them. This CDR3 has 16 residues. CDR3 region: CASSPGGTGNPDTQYF. The CDR3 region has the DNA TGTGCCAGCAGCCCGGGGGGGACAGGGAATCCAGATACGCAGTATTTT.